Reported below is one T cell receptor beta chain. Its target is not known. Germline V gene data show CDR1 as MNHEY and CDR2 as SMNVEV (reference sequence). This CDR3 is 12 amino acids long. V lost 3 bases and J 7 bases, leaving 10 bases between the germline ends. These data originate in a study of identical twins. Using its own MiXCR run on the 5' RACE reads, TCRdb lists one record per CDR3 protein. The repertoire consists of 450,000 to 650,000 distinct CDR3 sequences, with roughly 15% occurring once and the leading ten covering roughly 0.46%. Broader study findings: Out-of-frame alpha sequences shared between twins exhibited an excess of low generation probability. Excess sharing by twins proved weaker in beta out-of-frame sequences.

The same data also went into a second study, on yellow fever vaccine responses in identical twins.

Sequences were obtained from CD4+ T cells sorted from blood. The V and J genes are TRBV27 and TRBJ2-7; perhaps TRBD1 as D (5 bases). The receptor was derived from a woman aged 18-30 years in good health. The CDR3 region has the DNA TGTGCCAGCAGTTTTAAGGGGCATGAGCAGTACTTC. Translation: CASSFKGHEQYF.